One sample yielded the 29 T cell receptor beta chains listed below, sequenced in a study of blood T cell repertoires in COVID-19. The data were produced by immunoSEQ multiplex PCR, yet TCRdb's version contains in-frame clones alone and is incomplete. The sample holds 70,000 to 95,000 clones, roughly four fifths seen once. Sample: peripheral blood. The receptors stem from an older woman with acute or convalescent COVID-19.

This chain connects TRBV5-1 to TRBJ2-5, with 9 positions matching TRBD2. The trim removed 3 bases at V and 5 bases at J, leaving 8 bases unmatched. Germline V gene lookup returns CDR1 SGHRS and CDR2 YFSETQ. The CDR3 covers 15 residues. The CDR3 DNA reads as TGCGCCAGCAGCTCCGCCGGGACTAGCACGGAGACCCAGTACTTC. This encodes CASSSAGTSTETQYF. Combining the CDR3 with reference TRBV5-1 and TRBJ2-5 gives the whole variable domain KAGVTQTPRYLIKTRGQQVTLSCSPISGHRSVSWYQQTPGQGLQFLFEYFSETQRNKGNFPGRFSGRQFSNSRSEMNVSTLELGDSALYLCASSSAGTSTETQYFGPGTRLLVL.

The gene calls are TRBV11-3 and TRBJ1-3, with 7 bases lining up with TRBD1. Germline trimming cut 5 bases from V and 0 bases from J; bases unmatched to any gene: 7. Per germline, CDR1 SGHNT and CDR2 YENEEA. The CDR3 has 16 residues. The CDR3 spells CASSLRTGTSGNTIYF. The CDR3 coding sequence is TGTGCCAGCAGCCTACGGACAGGCACCTCTGGAAACACCATATATTTT.

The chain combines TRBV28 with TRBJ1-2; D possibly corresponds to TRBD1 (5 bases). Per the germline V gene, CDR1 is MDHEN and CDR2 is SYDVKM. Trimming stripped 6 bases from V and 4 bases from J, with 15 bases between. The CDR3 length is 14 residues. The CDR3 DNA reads TGTGCCAGCAGCCCCAGCGGGGGGTCCTATGGCTACACCTTC. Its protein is CASSPSGGSYGYTF.

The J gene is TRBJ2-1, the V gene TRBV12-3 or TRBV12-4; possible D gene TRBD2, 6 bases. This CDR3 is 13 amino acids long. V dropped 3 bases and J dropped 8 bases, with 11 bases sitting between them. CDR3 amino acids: CASSFREYDEQFF. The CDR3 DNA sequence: TGTGCCAGCAGTTTCCGGGAGTACGATGAGCAGTTCTTC.

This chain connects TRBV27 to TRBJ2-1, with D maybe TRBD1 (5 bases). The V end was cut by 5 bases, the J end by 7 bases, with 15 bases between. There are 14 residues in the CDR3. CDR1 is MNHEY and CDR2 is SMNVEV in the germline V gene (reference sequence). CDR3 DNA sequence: TGTGCCAGCAGTAAGGGGATAGCTTTAAATGAGCAGTTCTTC. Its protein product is CASSKGIALNEQFF.

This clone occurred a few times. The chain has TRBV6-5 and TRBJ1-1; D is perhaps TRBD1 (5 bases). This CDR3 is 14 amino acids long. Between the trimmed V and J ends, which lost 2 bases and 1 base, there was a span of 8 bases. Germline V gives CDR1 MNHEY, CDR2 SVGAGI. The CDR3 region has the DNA TGTGCCAGCAGTTACGGCAGGGCGAACACTGAAGCTTTCTTT. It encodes CASSYGRANTEAFF.

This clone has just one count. The chain's CDR3 is CASRWTGGNNQPQHF. The DNA for the CDR3 is TGTGCCAGCAGGTGGACAGGAGGCAACAATCAGCCCCAGCATTTT. The chain recombines TRBV2 with TRBJ1-5; TRBD1 matches 7 bases. Trimming cost V 6 bases and J 3 bases; bases outside gene matches: 8. In germline, CDR1 is SNHLY, CDR2 FYNNEI. The CDR3 covers 15 residues.

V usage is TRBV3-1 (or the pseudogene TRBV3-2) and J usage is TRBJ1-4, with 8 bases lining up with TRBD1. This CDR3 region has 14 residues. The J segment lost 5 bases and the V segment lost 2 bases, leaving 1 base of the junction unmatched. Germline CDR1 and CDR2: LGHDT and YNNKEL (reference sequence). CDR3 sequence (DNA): TGTGCCAGCAGCCAACGGACAGGGAATGAAAAACTGTTTTTT. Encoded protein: CASSQRTGNEKLFF.

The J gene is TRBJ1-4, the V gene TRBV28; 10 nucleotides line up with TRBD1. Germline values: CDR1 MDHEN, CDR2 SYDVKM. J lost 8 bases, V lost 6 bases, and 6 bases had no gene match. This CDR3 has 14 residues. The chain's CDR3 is CASRLDRGREKLFF. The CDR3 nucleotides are TGTGCCAGCAGATTAGACAGGGGGCGGGAAAAACTGTTTTTT.

Written as DNA, the CDR3 is TGTGCCAGCAGCCCCCGGGGAGGGCCCTACGAGCAGTACTTC. This sequence encodes CASSPRGGPYEQYF. The chain is built from TRBV9 and TRBJ2-7; 7 bases line up with TRBD2. The CDR3 spans 14 residues. Unmatched junction bases numbered 6, after V lost 4 bases and J lost 2 bases. Germline assignment: CDR1 SGDLS and CDR2 YYNGEE.

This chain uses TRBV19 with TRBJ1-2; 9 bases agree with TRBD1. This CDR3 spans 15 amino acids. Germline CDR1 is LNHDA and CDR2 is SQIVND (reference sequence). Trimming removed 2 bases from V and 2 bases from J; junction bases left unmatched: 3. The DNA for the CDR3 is TGTGCCAGTAGTATATCGACAGGGGGGAACTATGGCTACACCTTC. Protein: CASSISTGGNYGYTF.

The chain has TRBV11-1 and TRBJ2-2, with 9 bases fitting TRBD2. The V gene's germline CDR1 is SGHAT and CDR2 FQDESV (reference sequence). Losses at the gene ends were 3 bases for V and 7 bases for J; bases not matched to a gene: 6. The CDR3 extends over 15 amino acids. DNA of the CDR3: TGTGCCAGCAGCTTCTTTGCTAGCGGGGACGGGGAGCTGTTTTTT. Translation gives CASSFFASGDGELFF.

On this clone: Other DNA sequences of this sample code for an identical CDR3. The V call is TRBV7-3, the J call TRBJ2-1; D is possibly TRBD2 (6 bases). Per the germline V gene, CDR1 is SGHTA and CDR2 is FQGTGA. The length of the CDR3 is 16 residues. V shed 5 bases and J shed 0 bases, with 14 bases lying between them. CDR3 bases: TGTGCCAGCAGCCCTCCTAGCGCTAGCTCCTACAATGAGCAGTTCTTC. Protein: CASSPPSASSYNEQFF.

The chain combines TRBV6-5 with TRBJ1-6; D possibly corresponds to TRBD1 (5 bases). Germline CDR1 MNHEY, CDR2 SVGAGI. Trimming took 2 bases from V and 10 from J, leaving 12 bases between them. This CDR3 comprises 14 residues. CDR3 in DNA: TGTGCCAGCAGTTACAAGCAGGGAGGGTCACCCCTCCACTTT. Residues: CASSYKQGGSPLHF.

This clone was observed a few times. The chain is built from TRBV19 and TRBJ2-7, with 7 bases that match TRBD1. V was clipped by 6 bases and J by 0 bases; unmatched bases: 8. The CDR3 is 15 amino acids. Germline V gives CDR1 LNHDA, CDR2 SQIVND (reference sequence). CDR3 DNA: TGTGCCAGTAGCCCAACGGGACAGTCCTCCTACGAGCAGTACTTC. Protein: CASSPTGQSSYEQYF.

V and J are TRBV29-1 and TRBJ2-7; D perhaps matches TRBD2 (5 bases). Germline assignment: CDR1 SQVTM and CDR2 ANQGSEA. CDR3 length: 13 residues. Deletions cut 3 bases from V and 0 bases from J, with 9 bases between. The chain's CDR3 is CSVEVGSSYEQYF. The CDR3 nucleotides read TGCAGCGTTGAGGTTGGGAGCTCCTACGAGCAGTACTTC.

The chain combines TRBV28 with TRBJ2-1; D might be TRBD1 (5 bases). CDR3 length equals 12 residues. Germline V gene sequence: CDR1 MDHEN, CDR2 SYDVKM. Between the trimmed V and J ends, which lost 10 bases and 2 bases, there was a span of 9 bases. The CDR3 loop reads CATDTPYNEQFF. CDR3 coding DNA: TGTGCCACGGACACCCCCTACAATGAGCAGTTCTTC.

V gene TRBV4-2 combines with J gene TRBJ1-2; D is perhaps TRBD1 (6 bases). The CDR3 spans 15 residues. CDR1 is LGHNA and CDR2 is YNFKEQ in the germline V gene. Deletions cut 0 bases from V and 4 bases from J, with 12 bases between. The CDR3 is CASSQDAGAGYGYTF. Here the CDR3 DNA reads TGTGCCAGCAGCCAAGATGCAGGGGCTGGCTATGGCTACACCTTC.

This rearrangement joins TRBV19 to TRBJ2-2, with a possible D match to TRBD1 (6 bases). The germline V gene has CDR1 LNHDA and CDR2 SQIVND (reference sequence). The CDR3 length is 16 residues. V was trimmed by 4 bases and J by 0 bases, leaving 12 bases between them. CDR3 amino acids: CASSTRRTANTGELFF. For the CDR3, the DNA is TGTGCCAGTAGTACGAGGCGGACAGCGAACACCGGGGAGCTGTTTTTT.

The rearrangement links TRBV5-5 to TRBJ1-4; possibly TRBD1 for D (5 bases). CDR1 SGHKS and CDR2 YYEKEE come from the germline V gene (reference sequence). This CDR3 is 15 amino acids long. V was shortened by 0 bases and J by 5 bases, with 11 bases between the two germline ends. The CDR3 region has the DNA TGTGCCAGCAGCTTGGGGGGCAGCCTCAATGAAAAACTGTTTTTT. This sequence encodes CASSLGGSLNEKLFF.

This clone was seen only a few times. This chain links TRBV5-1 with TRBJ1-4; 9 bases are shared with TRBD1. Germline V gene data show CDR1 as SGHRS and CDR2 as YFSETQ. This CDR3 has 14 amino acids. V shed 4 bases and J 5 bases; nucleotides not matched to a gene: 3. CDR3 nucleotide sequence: TGCGCCAGCAGCCACGGGACAGGGAATGAAAAACTGTTTTTT. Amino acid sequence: CASSHGTGNEKLFF.

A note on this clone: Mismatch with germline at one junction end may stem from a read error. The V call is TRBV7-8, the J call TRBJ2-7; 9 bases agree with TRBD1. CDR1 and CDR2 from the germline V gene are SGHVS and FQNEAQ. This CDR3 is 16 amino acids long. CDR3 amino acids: CASSPQTGGKSSEQYF. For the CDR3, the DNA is TGTGCCAGCAGCCCCCAAACAGGGGGCAAGTCCTCCGAGCAGTACTTC.

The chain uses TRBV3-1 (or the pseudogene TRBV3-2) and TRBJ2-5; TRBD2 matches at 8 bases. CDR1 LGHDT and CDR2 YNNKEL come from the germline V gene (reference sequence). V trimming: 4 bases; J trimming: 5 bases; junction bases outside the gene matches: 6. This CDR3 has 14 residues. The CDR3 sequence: CASSRSGVGETQYF. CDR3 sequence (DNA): TGTGCCAGCAGCCGTAGCGGGGTCGGGGAGACCCAGTACTTC.

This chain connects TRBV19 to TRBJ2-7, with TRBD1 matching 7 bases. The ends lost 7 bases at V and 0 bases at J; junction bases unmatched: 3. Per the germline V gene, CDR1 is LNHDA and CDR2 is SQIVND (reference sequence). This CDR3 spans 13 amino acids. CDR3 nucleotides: TGTGCCAGTACAGGACAGGCCTCCTACGAGCAGTACTTC. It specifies CASTGQASYEQYF.

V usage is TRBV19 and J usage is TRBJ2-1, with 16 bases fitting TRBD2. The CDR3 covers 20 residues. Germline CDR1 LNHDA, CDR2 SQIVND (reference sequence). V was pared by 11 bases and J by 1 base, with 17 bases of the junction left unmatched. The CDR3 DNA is TGTGCCCGCCCCGGGACTAGCGGGAGGGCCAAGGTTAGTTCCTACAATGAGCAGTTCTTC. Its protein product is CARPGTSGRAKVSSYNEQFF.

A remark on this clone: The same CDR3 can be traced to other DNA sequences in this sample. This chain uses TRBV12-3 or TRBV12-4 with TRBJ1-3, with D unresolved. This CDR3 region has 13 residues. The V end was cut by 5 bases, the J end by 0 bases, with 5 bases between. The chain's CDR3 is CASSPLSGNTIYF. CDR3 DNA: TGTGCCAGCAGTCCCCTCTCTGGAAACACCATATATTTT.

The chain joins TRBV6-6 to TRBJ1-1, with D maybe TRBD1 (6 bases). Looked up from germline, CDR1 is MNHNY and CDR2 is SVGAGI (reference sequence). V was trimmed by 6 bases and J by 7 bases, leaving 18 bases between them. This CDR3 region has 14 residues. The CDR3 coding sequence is TGTGCCAGCAGAGCGGGACACCAAATGGGTGAAGCTTTCTTT. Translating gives CASRAGHQMGEAFF.

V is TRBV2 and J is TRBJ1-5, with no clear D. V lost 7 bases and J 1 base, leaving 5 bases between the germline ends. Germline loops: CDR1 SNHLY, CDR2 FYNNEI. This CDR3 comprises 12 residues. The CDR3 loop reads CASTSSNQPQHF. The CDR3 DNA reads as TGTGCCAGCACTTCGAGCAATCAGCCCCAGCATTTT.

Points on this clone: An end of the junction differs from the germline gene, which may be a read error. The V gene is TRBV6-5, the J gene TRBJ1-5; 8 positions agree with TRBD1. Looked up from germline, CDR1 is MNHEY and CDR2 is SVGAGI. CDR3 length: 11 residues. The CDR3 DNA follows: TGTGCCAGCAGTACTCCGGGACAGGTCATTTTT. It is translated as CASSTPGQVIF.